The 11 T cell receptor beta chains reported below all come from one sample, sequenced in a study of post-analysis software for immune sequencing data. The study's findings and limits: Patients used about 5 TRBV segments, including TRBV5-6, TRBV5-1 and TRBV20-1, more often than controls.

cDNA libraries for TCR beta contained unique molecular identifiers. TCRdb fed the PCR reads into MiXCR, producing one record per CDR3 protein. The table includes hundreds of thousands of distinct CDR3 sequences, 30% detected once. The antigens for these receptors are not known. Sequencing was done on a sample of blood. Source of these receptors: a girl aged 5-17 years with multiple sclerosis.

The gene calls are TRBV28 and TRBJ2-4; 7 bases fit TRBD2. V shed 2 bases, J shed 9 bases, and the junction held 7 bases outside the gene matches. The CDR3 has 14 residues. CDR1 is MDHEN, CDR2 SYDVKM, per germline. The DNA of the CDR3 is TGTGCCAGCAGTTTACGGGGTGGGGGGGGCATTCAGTACTTC. Its protein is CASSLRGGGGIQYF.

The chain has TRBV5-1 and TRBJ1-1; tentative D call: TRBD1 (5 bases). From germline, CDR1 is SGHRS and CDR2 YFSETQ. The V end was cut by 4 bases, the J end by 5 bases, with 18 bases between. This CDR3 contains 15 residues. This CDR3 reads CASSQSGLLGTEAFF. The CDR3 coding sequence is TGCGCCAGCAGCCAGTCGGGACTCCTAGGGACTGAAGCTTTCTTT.

The genes are TRBV12-3 or TRBV12-4 and TRBJ1-2; unclear D gene. The CDR3 runs 17 residues. V lost 5 bases, J lost 8 bases, and 27 bases lay in between. CDR3 nucleotides: TGTGCCAGCAGTCACACCGGTAACCTAGCTTCCTCGGGGGGCTACACCTTC. Translating it yields CASSHTGNLASSGGYTF.

The V call is TRBV12-3 or TRBV12-4, the J call TRBJ2-2; the D gene could be TRBD1 or TRBD2 (6 bases each). Trimming stripped 3 bases from V and 0 bases from J, with 11 bases between. The CDR3 length is 16 residues. CDR3 in amino acids: CASSFGGGTNTGELFF. CDR3 sequence (DNA): TGTGCCAGCAGTTTTGGAGGGGGGACGAACACCGGGGAGCTGTTTTTT.

This clonotype was picked up a small number of times. J is TRBJ2-4 and V is TRBV7-9, with 7 nucleotides matching TRBD2. The CDR3 runs to 14 residues. Looked up from germline, CDR1 is SEHNR and CDR2 is FQNEAQ (reference sequence). The J segment lost 7 bases and the V segment lost 0 bases, leaving 3 bases of the junction unmatched. The CDR3: CASSLAVGGNIQYF. The DNA for the CDR3 is TGTGCCAGCAGCTTAGCGGTGGGGGGGAACATTCAGTACTTC.

The chain uses TRBV7-9 and TRBJ2-1; D gene ambiguous. Germline loops: CDR1 SEHNR, CDR2 FQNEAQ (reference sequence). This CDR3 has 14 amino acids. For the CDR3, the DNA is TGTGGCGTTACTGGGCGGAGCTCCTACAATGAGCAGTTCTTC. Amino acids: CGVTGRSSYNEQFF.

The CDR3 spells CASSPSGRLLQNIQYF. In nucleotides, the CDR3 is TGTGCCAGCAGCCCGAGCGGGAGGCTCCTCCAAAACATTCAGTACTTC. The chain joins TRBV7-2 to TRBJ2-4; 9 bases match TRBD2. Looked up from germline, CDR1 is SGHTA and CDR2 is FQGNSA. This CDR3 is 16 amino acids long. Trimming took 5 bases from V and 5 from J; bases not matched to a gene: 10.

This sequence joins TRBV7-2 and TRBJ1-1; D possibly corresponds to TRBD1 (5 bases). This CDR3 has 13 residues. Trimming left V 5 bases short and J 4 bases short, with 11 bases between. From germline, CDR1 is SGHTA and CDR2 FQGNSA. The CDR3 DNA reads as TGTGCCAGCAGCCCTTCAGGGTCCACTGAAGCTTTCTTT. Amino acid sequence: CASSPSGSTEAFF.

About this clonotype itself: Mismatch with germline at one junction end may stem from a read error. The chain joins TRBV5-6 to TRBJ2-3; D gene uncertain. The CDR3 consists of 12 residues. The germline V gene has CDR1 SGHDT and CDR2 YYEEEE. The CDR3 DNA sequence: TGTGCCGGCAGCCCGGACGAGGATACGCAGTATTTT. It encodes CAGSPDEDTQYF.

CDR3 bases: TGTGCCAGCAGTTTAATACAGGGACGGGAACCCCAGCATTTT. It translates to CASSLIQGREPQHF. The chain has TRBV28 and TRBJ1-5, with D tentatively TRBD1 (6 bases). Germline V gene sequence: CDR1 MDHEN, CDR2 SYDVKM. CDR3 length equals 14 residues. Trimming stripped 2 bases from V and 10 bases from J, with 15 bases between. Combining the CDR3 with reference TRBV28 and TRBJ1-5 gives the whole variable domain DVKVTQSSRYLVKRTGEKVFLECVQDMDHENMFWYRQDPGLGLRLIYFSYDVKMKEKGDIPEGYSVSREKKERFSLILESASTNQTSMYLCASSLIQGREPQHFGDGTRLSIL.

This clonotype came up a few times. The rearrangement uses TRBV5-1 and TRBJ1-2; D is ambiguous. This CDR3 comprises 13 residues. The germline V and J ends were trimmed by 4 bases and 4 bases, with 11 bases remaining between them. The germline CDR1 and CDR2 sequences are SGHRS and YFSETQ. The CDR3 DNA is TGCGCCAGCAGCCCACAGAGGTTCTATGGCTACACCTTC. This encodes CASSPQRFYGYTF. Based on the CDR3 plus reference TRBV5-1 and TRBJ1-2, the full variable domain is KAGVTQTPRYLIKTRGQQVTLSCSPISGHRSVSWYQQTPGQGLQFLFEYFSETQRNKGNFPGRFSGRQFSNSRSEMNVSTLELGDSALYLCASSPQRFYGYTFGSGTRLTVV.